The 24 T cell receptor beta chains presented below share a single source sample, sequenced in a study of siplizumab effects on memory and regulatory T cells. Some clones are missing from TCRdb's copy, which holds only in-frame ones; the method was immunoSEQ multiplex PCR. The sample records 70,000 to 100,000 clones, roughly 96% being singletons. Sequenced input: naive CD4+ T cells sorted from blood. The receptors stem from a human donor in good health.

The J gene is TRBJ2-3, the V gene TRBV7-2; 7 nucleotides align to TRBD2. CDR3 length equals 16 residues. Unmatched junction bases numbered 13, after V lost 4 bases and J lost 6 bases. The germline gives CDR1 SGHTA, CDR2 FQGNSA. The DNA for the CDR3 is TGTGCCAGCAGCTCCGGGACTACCCCGGGGAGGGATACGCAGTATTTT. Encoded protein: CASSSGTTPGRDTQYF. The full variable domain, rest sourced from reference TRBV7-2 and TRBJ2-3, is GAGVSQSPSNKVTEKGKDVELRCDPISGHTALYWYRQSLGQGLEFLIYFQGNSAPDKSGLPSDRFSAERTGGSVSTLTIQRTQQEDSAVYLCASSSGTTPGRDTQYFGPGTRLTVL.

This clone has just a few counts. This chain uses TRBV6-1 with TRBJ1-6; no clear D. The CDR3 contains 14 residues. Trimming stripped 0 bases from V and 6 bases from J, with 6 bases between. The germline CDR1 and CDR2 sequences are MNHNS and SASEGT. CDR3 in DNA: TGTGCCAGCAGTGAAGCGTACAGTAATTCACCCCTCCACTTT. This sequence encodes CASSEAYSNSPLHF.

The V and J genes are TRBV19 and TRBJ1-4; D is ambiguous. Germline CDR1 and CDR2: LNHDA and SQIVND (reference sequence). The V gene lost 10 bases and the J gene lost 8 bases, with 17 bases spanning the gap. The CDR3 is 13 amino acids. CDR3 region: CAIRIPGAEKLFF. The CDR3 DNA is TGTGCCATTAGGATTCCGGGTGCAGAAAAACTGTTTTTT.

The V call is TRBV19, the J call TRBJ1-5; tentatively, D is TRBD1 (5 bases). V gave up 3 bases and J gave up 3 bases, with 15 bases separating them. CDR1 and CDR2 (germline): LNHDA, SQIVND (reference sequence). There are 16 residues in the CDR3. CDR3 sequence reads: CASSISGTAFNQPQHF. CDR3 in DNA: TGTGCCAGTAGTATCTCCGGGACGGCCTTCAATCAGCCCCAGCATTTT.

The chain has TRBV7-3 and TRBJ2-2; D uncertain. V lost 3 bases and J lost 0, with 5 bases in between. The CDR3 is made up of 14 amino acids. Germline V gene data show CDR1 as SGHTA and CDR2 as FQGTGA. CDR3 protein: CASSFGPNTGELFF. CDR3 nucleotide sequence: TGTGCCAGCAGCTTTGGTCCGAACACCGGGGAGCTGTTTTTT.

The chain employs TRBV5-4 and TRBJ1-6, with no clear D. This CDR3 is 13 amino acids long. V lost 2 bases, J lost 9 bases, and 9 bases lay in between. The germline gives CDR1 SGHNT, CDR2 YYREEE (reference sequence). Written as DNA, the CDR3 is TGTGCCAGCAGCTTAAGTTTGCCTTCACCCCTCCACTTT. It encodes CASSLSLPSPLHF.

This clone has more than one count but fewer than ten. The chain combines TRBV10-3 with TRBJ1-1; TRBD1 aligns across 8 bases. V lost 10 bases, J lost 8 bases, and 6 bases stayed unmatched. Germline loops: CDR1 ENHRY, CDR2 SYGVKD. The CDR3 totals 11 residues. The CDR3: CATGQGTEAFF. CDR3 nucleotide sequence: TGTGCCACCGGACAGGGTACCGAAGCTTTCTTT.

The chain couples TRBV7-9 to TRBJ2-3; D gene ambiguous. The germline V gene encodes CDR1 SEHNR and CDR2 FQNEAQ (reference sequence). Trimming stripped 1 base from V and 5 bases from J, with 10 bases between. CDR3 size: 14 residues. CDR3 in DNA: TGTGCCAGCAGCTTAGATGGTAGCCGAGATACGCAGTATTTT. Protein: CASSLDGSRDTQYF.

The J gene is TRBJ1-1, the V gene TRBV10-3; a weak D match, TRBD1 (6 bases). The CDR3 is 14 residues long. Looked up from germline, CDR1 is ENHRY and CDR2 is SYGVKD. Trimming took 3 bases from V and 1 from J, leaving 9 bases between them. The CDR3 sequence is CAISDPQGNTEAFF. DNA for the CDR3: TGTGCCATCAGTGACCCACAGGGGAACACTGAAGCTTTCTTT.

The rearrangement joins TRBV9 to TRBJ1-3; D possibly corresponds to TRBD1 (5 bases). Germline CDR1 is SGDLS and CDR2 is YYNGEE. Trimming removed 0 bases at V and 0 bases at J, with 13 bases between. The CDR3 has 17 residues. The CDR3 here is CASSVAGAAISGNTIYF. The DNA for the CDR3 is TGTGCCAGCAGCGTAGCCGGGGCGGCCATCTCTGGAAACACCATATATTTT.

The chain carries TRBV14 and TRBJ2-5; 7 bases are shared with TRBD2. Per germline, CDR1 SGHDN and CDR2 FVKESK. With 4 bases clipped from V and 4 bases from J, the junction kept 6 bases outside the gene matches. This CDR3 spans 14 amino acids. CDR3 region: CASSLRLAGETQYF. CDR3 coding DNA: TGTGCCAGCAGCCTAAGACTAGCCGGAGAGACCCAGTACTTC.

The CDR3 sequence: CASSDRGVGYGYTF. CDR3 coding DNA: TGTGCCAGCAGCGACAGGGGAGTCGGCTATGGCTACACCTTC. V gene TRBV6-1 combines with J gene TRBJ1-2, with 8 bases matching TRBD1. Germline V gene lookup returns CDR1 MNHNS and CDR2 SASEGT. The CDR3 sequence is 14 residues long. V lost 6 bases, J lost 4 bases, and 7 bases stayed unmatched.

This rearrangement joins TRBV5-5 to TRBJ2-5; 11 bases match TRBD2. The length of the CDR3 is 14 residues. In germline, CDR1 is SGHKS, CDR2 YYEKEE (reference sequence). J gave up 3 bases and V 7 bases, and 5 bases lay outside the gene matches. This chain's CDR3 is CASARLAGKETQYF. The CDR3 DNA reads TGTGCCAGCGCCCGACTAGCGGGGAAAGAGACCCAGTACTTC.

The gene calls are TRBV5-1 and TRBJ2-5; 8 bases fit TRBD1. Germline V gene data show CDR1 as SGHRS and CDR2 as YFSETQ. The CDR3 sequence is 14 residues long. With 4 bases clipped from V and 5 bases from J, the junction kept 7 bases outside the gene matches. CDR3 nucleotide sequence: TGCGCCAGCAGCATAGGGACAGGCGGGGAGACCCAGTACTTC. Residues: CASSIGTGGETQYF.

The chain combines TRBV5-1 with TRBJ2-3, with 11 positions matching TRBD2. The CDR3 is made up of 15 amino acids. V trimming: 0 bases; J trimming: 3 bases; junction bases outside the gene matches: 0. From germline, CDR1 is SGHRS and CDR2 YFSETQ. CDR3 protein: CASSLASGGTDTQYF. The CDR3 DNA reads TGCGCCAGCAGCTTGGCTAGCGGGGGGACAGATACGCAGTATTTT.

V is TRBV4-1 and J is TRBJ2-5, with D hard to call. Germline V gives CDR1 MGHRA, CDR2 YSYEKL. Trimming left V 4 bases short and J 0 bases short, with 9 bases between. There are 14 residues in the CDR3. The CDR3 nucleotides are TGCGCCAGCAGCCTAAACCTGTACCAAGAGACCCAGTACTTC. It translates to CASSLNLYQETQYF.

The chain carries TRBV30 and TRBJ1-3, with no clear D. In germline, CDR1 is GTSNPN, CDR2 SVGIG (reference sequence). Trimming removed 1 base at V and 4 bases at J, with 5 bases between. This CDR3 region has 12 residues. CDR3 sequence (DNA): TGTGCCTGGAGTGCAGGAGGAAACACCATATATTTT. Translating it yields CAWSAGGNTIYF.

J is TRBJ2-5 and V is TRBV6-5, with TRBD1 matching over 9 bases. Looked up from germline, CDR1 is MNHEY and CDR2 is SVGAGI. The CDR3 loop spans 16 amino acids. The trim removed 0 bases at V and 2 bases at J, leaving 4 bases unmatched. CDR3 residues: CASSYSGTGRQETQYF. CDR3 bases: TGTGCCAGCAGTTACTCTGGGACAGGGAGGCAAGAGACCCAGTACTTC.

The chain carries TRBV4-2 and TRBJ2-7; weak D call: TRBD1 (6 bases). The V end lost 0 bases, the J end lost 0 bases, and 9 bases lay between the germline ends. CDR1 LGHNA and CDR2 YNFKEQ come from the germline V gene. The CDR3 has 15 amino acids. This CDR3 reads CASSQEVRGSYEQYF. The CDR3 coding sequence is TGTGCCAGCAGCCAAGAGGTCAGGGGCTCCTACGAGCAGTACTTC.

The chain is built from TRBV18 and TRBJ1-3; the D is unclear. V lost 6 bases to trimming and J lost 1 base, with 7 bases between them. The germline CDR1 and CDR2 sequences are KGHSH and LQKENI. This CDR3 comprises 13 residues. CDR3 protein: CASSPGSGNTIYF. DNA of the CDR3: TGTGCCAGCTCCCCCGGGTCTGGAAACACCATATATTTT.

V gene TRBV30 combines with J gene TRBJ1-1; weak D call: TRBD1 (5 bases). V was shortened by 0 bases and J by 0 bases, with 14 bases between the two germline ends. This CDR3 spans 16 amino acids. Germline assignment: CDR1 GTSNPN and CDR2 SVGIG (reference sequence). The CDR3 DNA sequence: TGTGCCTGGAGTGTAAAGACAGCCCGAGTGAACACTGAAGCTTTCTTT. This sequence encodes CAWSVKTARVNTEAFF.

CDR3 region: CASSLPNTGELFF. In DNA form, the CDR3 reads TGTGCCAGCAGCTTACCGAACACCGGGGAGCTGTTTTTT. The chain recombines TRBV7-3 with TRBJ2-2; D unresolved. CDR1 is SGHTA, CDR2 FQGTGA, per germline. V lost 2 bases and J 0 bases, leaving 1 base between the germline ends. The CDR3 is 13 residues long.

V usage is TRBV2 and J usage is TRBJ1-3, with no clear D. Between the trimmed V and J ends, which lost 8 bases and 3 bases, there was a span of 8 bases. The CDR3 is 12 amino acids. Looked up from germline, CDR1 is SNHLY and CDR2 is FYNNEI. The CDR3, as DNA: TGTGCCAGCTGGAACGATGGAAACACCATATATTTT. This gives the protein CASWNDGNTIYF.

The chain couples TRBV14 to TRBJ2-1; 9 bases fit TRBD1. Unmatched junction bases numbered 11, after V lost 3 bases and J lost 8 bases. Looked up from germline, CDR1 is SGHDN and CDR2 is FVKESK. The CDR3 length is 16 residues. Here the CDR3 reads CASSQGQGKVIYEQFF. The CDR3 DNA reads as TGTGCCAGCAGCCAGGGACAGGGAAAGGTGATTTATGAGCAGTTCTTC.